A selection of T cell receptor beta chains follows, all from one sample in a study of T cells in localized non-small cell lung cancer. The data were produced by immunoSEQ multiplex PCR, yet TCRdb's version contains in-frame clones alone and is incomplete. Of 3,300 or so clones in the sample, 15% to 20% were seen once. This specimen was lung tumor tissue, taken before any cancer treatment. The receptors were sampled from a female donor of 60 years or more with stage II lung adenocarcinoma. The CDR3 runs from the conserved cysteine through the conserved F or W. D genes are given only for firm matches. Only part of the rows carry a size: once, few, many, or a class if the clone is expanded.

j_gene: TRBJ1-3
d_gene: .
len: 15
v_gene: TRBV12-2
abundance: few
CDR3aa: CASRSGQHSGNTIYF
CDR3nt: TGTGCAAGTCGCTCCGGACAGCACTCTGGAAACACCATATATTTT

j_gene: TRBJ1-5
d_gene: .
len: 14
v_gene: TRBV18
abundance: .
CDR3aa: CASSPEGLHQPQHF
CDR3nt: TGTGCCAGCTCCCCCGAGGGACTTCATCAGCCCCAGCATTTT

j_gene: TRBJ2-2
d_gene: TRBD1
len: 16
v_gene: TRBV6-8
abundance: medium-sized
CDR3aa: CAITTSRDRNTGELFF
CDR3nt: TGTGCCATCACCACTTCTCGGGACAGGAACACCGGGGAGCTGTTTTTT

j_gene: TRBJ2-1
d_gene: TRBD2
len: 15
v_gene: TRBV28
abundance: few
CDR3aa: CASSSASGSRVEQFF
CDR3nt: TGTGCCAGCAGTTCTGCTAGCGGGAGTAGGGTTGAGCAGTTCTTC

j_gene: TRBJ2-6
d_gene: .
len: 14
v_gene: TRBV19
abundance: once
CDR3aa: CASSQGYGANVLTF
CDR3nt: TGTGCCAGTAGCCAGGGGTATGGGGCCAACGTCCTGACTTTC

j_gene: TRBJ1-2
d_gene: .
len: 13
v_gene: TRBV18
abundance: .
CDR3aa: CASSATGRYGYTF
CDR3nt: TGTGCCAGCTCAGCCACAGGGAGGTATGGCTACACCTTC

j_gene: TRBJ2-3
d_gene: TRBD2
len: 18
v_gene: TRBV11-3
abundance: few
CDR3aa: CASSVTAGGGVNTDTQYF
CDR3nt: TGTGCCAGCAGCGTGACAGCGGGAGGGGGGGTGAACACAGATACGCAGTATTTT

j_gene: TRBJ2-7
d_gene: .
len: 14
v_gene: TRBV11-3
abundance: few
CDR3aa: CASSLGERGYEQYF
CDR3nt: TGTGCCAGCAGCTTGGGGGAAAGGGGCTACGAGCAGTACTTC

j_gene: TRBJ1-2
d_gene: TRBD1
len: 13
v_gene: TRBV19
abundance: .
CDR3aa: CASSMGTDYGYTF
CDR3nt: TGTGCCAGTAGTATGGGGACAGACTATGGCTACACCTTC

j_gene: TRBJ2-5
d_gene: .
len: 14
v_gene: TRBV9
abundance: medium-sized
CDR3aa: CASSSSSGLGTQYF
CDR3nt: TGTGCCAGCAGCTCCTCGAGCGGCCTCGGGACCCAGTACTTC

j_gene: TRBJ2-7
d_gene: TRBD2
len: 15
v_gene: TRBV11-3
abundance: medium-sized
CDR3aa: CASSLSWREAYEQYF
CDR3nt: TGTGCCAGCAGCTTAAGTTGGCGGGAGGCCTACGAGCAGTACTTC

j_gene: TRBJ2-7
d_gene: .
len: 14
v_gene: TRBV11-3
abundance: large
CDR3aa: CASSSGDRAYEQYF
CDR3nt: TGTGCCAGCAGCTCCGGTGATCGAGCGTACGAGCAGTACTTC

j_gene: TRBJ1-4
d_gene: TRBD1
len: 16
v_gene: TRBV9
abundance: .
CDR3aa: CASSASYRGRVEKLFF
CDR3nt: TGTGCCAGCAGCGCCTCCTACAGGGGGCGCGTTGAAAAACTGTTTTTT

j_gene: TRBJ1-5
d_gene: .
len: 12
v_gene: TRBV6-8
abundance: .
CDR3aa: CASTEKHQPQHF
CDR3nt: TGTGCCAGCACAGAAAAGCACCAGCCCCAGCATTTT

j_gene: TRBJ2-1
d_gene: .
len: 13
v_gene: TRBV18
abundance: few
CDR3aa: CASSPDFPNEQFF
CDR3nt: TGTGCCAGCTCACCTGACTTTCCCAATGAGCAGTTCTTC

j_gene: TRBJ1-2
d_gene: TRBD1
len: 14
v_gene: TRBV5-1
abundance: .
CDR3aa: CASSPGQAGGGYTF
CDR3nt: TGCGCCAGCAGCCCGGGACAGGCAGGGGGGGGCTACACCTTC

j_gene: TRBJ1-2
d_gene: .
len: 12
v_gene: TRBV18
abundance: .
CDR3aa: CASSLDSRGYTF
CDR3nt: TGTGCCAGCTCACTGGACTCTAGGGGCTACACCTTC

j_gene: TRBJ1-1
d_gene: .
len: 16
v_gene: TRBV18
abundance: .
CDR3aa: CASSPIGDTKNTEAFF
CDR3nt: TGTGCCAGCTCACCAATCGGGGACACTAAGAACACTGAAGCTTTCTTT

j_gene: TRBJ1-1
d_gene: TRBD1
len: 16
v_gene: TRBV15
abundance: .
CDR3aa: CATSTARGRGITEAFF
CDR3nt: TGTGCCACCAGCACAGCCAGGGGGCGCGGTATCACTGAAGCTTTCTTT

j_gene: TRBJ2-7
d_gene: .
len: 14
v_gene: TRBV11-3
abundance: few
CDR3aa: CASSQSPNSYEQYF
CDR3nt: TGTGCCAGCAGCCAGAGCCCGAACTCCTACGAGCAGTACTTC

j_gene: TRBJ2-1
d_gene: TRBD2
len: 15
v_gene: TRBV6-8
abundance: few
CDR3aa: CASSSRSGRYNEQFF
CDR3nt: TGTGCCAGCAGTTCCCGGAGCGGGAGGTACAATGAGCAGTTCTTC

j_gene: TRBJ2-2
d_gene: TRBD1
len: 14
v_gene: TRBV29-1
abundance: medium-sized
CDR3aa: CSVKQGANTGELFF
CDR3nt: TGCAGCGTTAAACAGGGGGCGAACACCGGGGAGCTGTTTTTT

j_gene: TRBJ2-1
d_gene: .
len: 16
v_gene: TRBV19
abundance: few
CDR3aa: CASSHPAGISYNEQFF
CDR3nt: TGTGCCAGTAGTCATCCAGCGGGTATCTCCTACAATGAGCAGTTCTTC

j_gene: TRBJ1-1
d_gene: .
len: 16
v_gene: TRBV6-8
abundance: .
CDR3aa: CASSPRGRGPNTEAFF
CDR3nt: TGTGCCAGCAGTCCGAGGGGTAGGGGCCCCAACACTGAAGCTTTCTTT

j_gene: TRBJ1-6
d_gene: .
len: 13
v_gene: TRBV14
abundance: .
CDR3aa: CASSQGPGSPLHF
CDR3nt: TGTGCCAGCAGCCAGGGTCCCGGGTCACCCCTCCACTTT

j_gene: TRBJ1-1
d_gene: .
len: 17
v_gene: TRBV4-1
abundance: .
CDR3aa: CASSRESWGKGNTEAFF
CDR3nt: TGCGCCAGCAGCCGTGAGTCTTGGGGGAAGGGGAACACTGAAGCTTTCTTT

j_gene: TRBJ2-2
d_gene: .
len: 16
v_gene: TRBV11-3
abundance: few
CDR3aa: CASSPPLGQYTGELFF
CDR3nt: TGTGCCAGCAGCCCCCCCCTAGGCCAATACACCGGGGAGCTGTTTTTT

j_gene: TRBJ2-1
d_gene: .
len: 14
v_gene: TRBV28
abundance: few
CDR3aa: CASSQGPVRNEQFF
CDR3nt: TGTGCCAGCAGCCAAGGACCAGTTCGGAATGAGCAGTTCTTC

j_gene: TRBJ2-7
d_gene: .
len: 16
v_gene: TRBV6-8
abundance: few
CDR3aa: CAIRPDDRAGSYEQYF
CDR3nt: TGTGCCATCAGGCCGGATGATAGGGCAGGTTCCTACGAGCAGTACTTC

j_gene: TRBJ1-2
d_gene: .
len: 12
v_gene: TRBV30
abundance: few
CDR3aa: CAWRDSGYGYTF
CDR3nt: TGTGCCTGGCGGGACTCTGGGTATGGCTACACCTTC

j_gene: TRBJ1-3
d_gene: .
len: 15
v_gene: TRBV29-1
abundance: few
CDR3aa: CSVRTAASTGNTIYF
CDR3nt: TGCAGCGTGAGGACAGCCGCCTCTACTGGAAACACCATATATTTT

j_gene: TRBJ2-7
d_gene: .
len: 15
v_gene: TRBV14
abundance: .
CDR3aa: CASSNPGRKAYEQYF
CDR3nt: TGTGCCAGCAGCAACCCGGGACGGAAAGCCTACGAGCAGTACTTC

j_gene: TRBJ2-4
d_gene: .
len: 15
v_gene: TRBV28
abundance: few
CDR3aa: CASRTQGGGKNIQYF
CDR3nt: TGTGCCAGCAGAACCCAGGGCGGCGGCAAAAACATTCAGTACTTC

j_gene: TRBJ2-1
d_gene: .
len: 15
v_gene: TRBV11-3
abundance: medium-sized
CDR3aa: CASSPSGPSYNEQFF
CDR3nt: TGTGCCAGCAGCCCAAGTGGACCTTCCTACAATGAGCAGTTCTTC

j_gene: TRBJ1-6
d_gene: TRBD1
len: 16
v_gene: TRBV11-3
abundance: many
CDR3aa: CASSSLQGTGGETLHF
CDR3nt: TGTGCCAGCAGCTCCCTTCAAGGGACAGGGGGTGAAACCCTCCACTTT

j_gene: TRBJ2-4
d_gene: TRBD2
len: 14
v_gene: TRBV6-8
abundance: .
CDR3aa: CASRLAGPKLFQYF
CDR3nt: TGTGCCAGCAGACTAGCGGGACCTAAGCTTTTTCAGTACTTC

j_gene: TRBJ1-2
d_gene: TRBD1
len: 13
v_gene: TRBV7-2
abundance: few
CDR3aa: CASSGQGRGGYTF
CDR3nt: TGTGCCAGCAGCGGACAGGGAAGGGGTGGCTACACCTTC

j_gene: TRBJ1-1
d_gene: .
len: 15
v_gene: TRBV28
abundance: .
CDR3aa: CASPSPESGNTEAFF
CDR3nt: TGTGCCAGTCCCAGCCCAGAAAGCGGGAACACTGAAGCTTTCTTT

j_gene: TRBJ1-2
d_gene: TRBD1
len: 14
v_gene: TRBV19
abundance: .
CDR3aa: CASSRQGKNYGYTF
CDR3nt: TGTGCCAGTAGTCGACAGGGGAAAAACTATGGCTACACCTTC

j_gene: TRBJ2-1
d_gene: .
len: 14
v_gene: TRBV28
abundance: .
CDR3aa: CASSLRAGYNEQFF
CDR3nt: TGTGCCAGCAGTTTACGGGCTGGTTACAATGAGCAGTTCTTC

j_gene: TRBJ2-2
d_gene: .
len: 15
v_gene: TRBV6-8
abundance: .
CDR3aa: CATSDGTANTGELFF
CDR3nt: TGTGCCACCTCGGATGGGACCGCGAACACCGGGGAGCTGTTTTTT

j_gene: TRBJ2-7
d_gene: TRBD2
len: 15
v_gene: TRBV29-1
abundance: .
CDR3aa: CSVEWLAGKGYEQYF
CDR3nt: TGCAGCGTTGAGTGGCTAGCGGGGAAGGGCTACGAGCAGTACTTC

j_gene: TRBJ2-3
d_gene: TRBD2
len: 16
v_gene: TRBV10-2
abundance: .
CDR3aa: CASSEPSGISTDTQYF
CDR3nt: TGCGCCAGCAGTGAGCCTAGCGGTATTAGCACAGATACGCAGTATTTT

j_gene: TRBJ2-6
d_gene: .
len: 13
v_gene: TRBV2
abundance: .
CDR3aa: CARHRVGANVLTF
CDR3nt: TGTGCCAGACACAGGGTCGGGGCCAACGTCCTGACTTTC

j_gene: TRBJ1-1
d_gene: .
len: 16
v_gene: TRBV28
abundance: .
CDR3aa: CATEDRTRRSDTEAFF
CDR3nt: TGTGCCACAGAAGACAGGACTAGGAGGTCGGACACTGAAGCTTTCTTT

j_gene: TRBJ1-1
d_gene: .
len: 13
v_gene: TRBV6-8
abundance: few
CDR3aa: CASRPAANTEAFF
CDR3nt: TGTGCCAGCAGGCCTGCGGCAAACACTGAAGCTTTCTTT